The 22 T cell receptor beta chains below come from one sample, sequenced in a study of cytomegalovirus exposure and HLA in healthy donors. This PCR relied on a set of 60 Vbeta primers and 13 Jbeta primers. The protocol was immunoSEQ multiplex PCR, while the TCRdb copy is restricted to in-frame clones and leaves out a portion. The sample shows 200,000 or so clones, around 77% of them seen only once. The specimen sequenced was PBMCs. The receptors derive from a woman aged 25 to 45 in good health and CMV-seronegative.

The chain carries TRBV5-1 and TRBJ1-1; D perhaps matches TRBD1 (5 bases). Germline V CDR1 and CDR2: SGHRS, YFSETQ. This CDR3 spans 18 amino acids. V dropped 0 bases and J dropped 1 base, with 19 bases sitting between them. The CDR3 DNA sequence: TGCGCCAGCAGCTTGGTTTATTGGAGGGAACAGGAGAACACTGAAGCTTTCTTT. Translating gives CASSLVYWREQENTEAFF.

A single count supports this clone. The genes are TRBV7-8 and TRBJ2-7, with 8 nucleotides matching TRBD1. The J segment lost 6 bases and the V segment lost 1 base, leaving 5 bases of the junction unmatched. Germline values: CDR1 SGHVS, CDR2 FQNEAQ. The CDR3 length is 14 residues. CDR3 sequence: CASSLGTGKTEQYF. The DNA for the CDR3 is TGTGCCAGCAGCTTAGGGACAGGGAAAACCGAGCAGTACTTC.

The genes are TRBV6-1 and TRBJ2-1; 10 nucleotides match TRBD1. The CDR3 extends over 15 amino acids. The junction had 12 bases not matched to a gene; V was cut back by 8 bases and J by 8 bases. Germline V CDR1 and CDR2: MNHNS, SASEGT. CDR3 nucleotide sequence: TGTGCCAGCCCTGCCCGGGACAGGGGCCTTGATGAGCAGTTCTTC. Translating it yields CASPARDRGLDEQFF.

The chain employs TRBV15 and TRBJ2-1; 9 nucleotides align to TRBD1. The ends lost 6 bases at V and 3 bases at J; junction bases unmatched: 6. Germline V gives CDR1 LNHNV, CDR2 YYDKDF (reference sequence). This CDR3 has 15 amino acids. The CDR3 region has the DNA TGTGCCACCAGTGGGGACAGGGATTTCTACAATGAGCAGTTCTTC. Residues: CATSGDRDFYNEQFF. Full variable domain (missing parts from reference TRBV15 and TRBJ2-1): DAMVIQNPRYQVTQFGKPVTLSCSQTLNHNVMYWYQQKSSQAPKLLFHYYDKDFNNEADTPDNFQSRRPNTSFCFLDIRSPGLGDTAMYLCATSGDRDFYNEQFFGPGTRLTVL.

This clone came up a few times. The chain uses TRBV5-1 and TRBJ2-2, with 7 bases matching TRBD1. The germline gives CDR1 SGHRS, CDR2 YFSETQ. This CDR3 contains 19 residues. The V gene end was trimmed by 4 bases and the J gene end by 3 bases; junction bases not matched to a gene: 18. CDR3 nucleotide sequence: TGCGCCAGCAGCACCACAGGGGCCCCTTACAGTGTGGACACCGGGGAGCTGTTTTTT. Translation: CASSTTGAPYSVDTGELFF.

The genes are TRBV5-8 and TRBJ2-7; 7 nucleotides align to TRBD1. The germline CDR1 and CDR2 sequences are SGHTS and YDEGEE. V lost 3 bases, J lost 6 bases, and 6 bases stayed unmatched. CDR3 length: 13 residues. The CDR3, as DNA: TGTGCCAGCAGCTCCGTCAGGGGGAGCGAGCAGTACTTC. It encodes CASSSVRGSEQYF. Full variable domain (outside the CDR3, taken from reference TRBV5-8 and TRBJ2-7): EAGVTQSPTHLIKTRGQQATLRCSPISGHTSVYWYQQALGLGLQFLLWYDEGEERNRGNFPPRFSGRQFPNYSSELNVNALELEDSALYLCASSSVRGSEQYFGPGTRLTVT.

The CDR3 here is CASSPLLGRGNYGYTF. In nucleotides, the CDR3 is TGTGCCAGCAGCCCCCTGTTGGGCAGGGGAAACTATGGCTACACCTTC. The J gene is TRBJ1-2, the V gene TRBV4-2; maybe TRBD1 (6 bases). This CDR3 has 16 residues. Per the germline V gene, CDR1 is LGHNA and CDR2 is YNFKEQ. V was shortened by 4 bases and J by 2 bases, with 17 bases between the two germline ends.

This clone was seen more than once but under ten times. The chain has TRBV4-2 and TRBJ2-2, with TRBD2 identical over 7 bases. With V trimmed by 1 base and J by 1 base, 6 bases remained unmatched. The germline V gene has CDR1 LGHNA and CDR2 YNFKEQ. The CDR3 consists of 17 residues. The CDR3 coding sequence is TGTGCCAGCAGCCAAGTATCTAGCGGAGTGAACACCGGGGAGCTGTTTTTT. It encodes CASSQVSSGVNTGELFF.

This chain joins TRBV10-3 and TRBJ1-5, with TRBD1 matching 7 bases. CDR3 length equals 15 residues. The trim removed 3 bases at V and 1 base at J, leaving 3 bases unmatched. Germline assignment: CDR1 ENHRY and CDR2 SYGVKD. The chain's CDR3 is CAISDQGVSNQPQHF. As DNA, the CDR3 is TGTGCCATCAGTGATCAGGGGGTGAGCAATCAGCCCCAGCATTTT.

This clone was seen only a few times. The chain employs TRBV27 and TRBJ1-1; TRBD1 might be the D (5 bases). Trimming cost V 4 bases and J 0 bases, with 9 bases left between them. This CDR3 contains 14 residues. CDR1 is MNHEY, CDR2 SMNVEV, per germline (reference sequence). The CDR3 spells CASSYQGLNTEAFF. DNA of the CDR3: TGTGCCAGCAGTTACCAGGGCTTGAACACTGAAGCTTTCTTT.

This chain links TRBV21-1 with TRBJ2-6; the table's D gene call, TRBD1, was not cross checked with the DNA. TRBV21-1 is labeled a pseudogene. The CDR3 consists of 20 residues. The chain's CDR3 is CASSKKGVVRLLSGANVLTF. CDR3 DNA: TGTGCCAGCAGCAAAAAAGGGGTAGTGAGATTACTCTCTGGGGCCAACGTCCTGACTTTC.

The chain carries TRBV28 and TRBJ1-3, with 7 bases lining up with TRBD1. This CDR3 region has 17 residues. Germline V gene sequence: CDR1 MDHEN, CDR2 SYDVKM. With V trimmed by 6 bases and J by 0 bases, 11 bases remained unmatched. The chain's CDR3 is CASRLSRDSLSGNTIYF. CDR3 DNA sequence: TGTGCCAGCAGACTTAGCCGGGACAGCCTCTCTGGAAACACCATATATTTT. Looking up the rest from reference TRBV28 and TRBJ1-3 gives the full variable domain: DVKVTQSSRYLVKRTGEKVFLECVQDMDHENMFWYRQDPGLGLRLIYFSYDVKMKEKGDIPEGYSVSREKKERFSLILESASTNQTSMYLCASRLSRDSLSGNTIYFGEGSWLTVV.

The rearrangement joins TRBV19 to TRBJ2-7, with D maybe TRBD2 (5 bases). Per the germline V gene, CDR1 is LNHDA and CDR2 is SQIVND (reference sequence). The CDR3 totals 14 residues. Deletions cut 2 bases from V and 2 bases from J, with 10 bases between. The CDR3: CASSISSGAYEQYF. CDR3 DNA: TGTGCCAGTAGTATATCGTCCGGGGCCTACGAGCAGTACTTC.

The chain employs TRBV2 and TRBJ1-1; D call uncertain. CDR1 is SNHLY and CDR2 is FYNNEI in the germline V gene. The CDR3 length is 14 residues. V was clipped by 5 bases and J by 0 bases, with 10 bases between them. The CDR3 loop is CASSRTAMNTEAFF. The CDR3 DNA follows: TGTGCCAGCAGTCGGACTGCGATGAACACTGAAGCTTTCTTT.

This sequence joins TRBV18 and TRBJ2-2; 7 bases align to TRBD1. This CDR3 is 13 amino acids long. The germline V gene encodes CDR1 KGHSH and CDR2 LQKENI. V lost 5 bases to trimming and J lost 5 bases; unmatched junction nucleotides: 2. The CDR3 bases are TGTGCCAGCTCAGGACAGGTGACCGGGGAGCTGTTTTTT. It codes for CASSGQVTGELFF.

CDR3: CASSPTPGDATEAFF. CDR3 DNA sequence: TGTGCCAGCTCACCTACTCCAGGGGACGCCACTGAAGCTTTCTTT. The chain has TRBV18 and TRBJ1-1; possible D gene TRBD1, 6 bases. The CDR3 loop spans 15 amino acids. Germline CDR1 is KGHSH and CDR2 is LQKENI. Trimming took off 3 bases at V and 4 bases at J, with 15 bases between the two ends.

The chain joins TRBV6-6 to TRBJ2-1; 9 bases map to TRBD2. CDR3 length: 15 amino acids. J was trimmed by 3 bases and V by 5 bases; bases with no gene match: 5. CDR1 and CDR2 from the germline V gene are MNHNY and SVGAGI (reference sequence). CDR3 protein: CASSHSGGFYNEQFF. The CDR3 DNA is TGTGCCAGCAGTCATAGCGGGGGATTCTACAATGAGCAGTTCTTC.

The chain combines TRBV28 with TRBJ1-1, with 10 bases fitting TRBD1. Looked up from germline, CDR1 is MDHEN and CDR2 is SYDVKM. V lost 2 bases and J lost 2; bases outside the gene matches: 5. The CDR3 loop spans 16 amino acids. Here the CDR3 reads CASSLRTGGINTEAFF. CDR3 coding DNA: TGTGCCAGCAGTTTAAGGACAGGGGGGATTAACACTGAAGCTTTCTTT.

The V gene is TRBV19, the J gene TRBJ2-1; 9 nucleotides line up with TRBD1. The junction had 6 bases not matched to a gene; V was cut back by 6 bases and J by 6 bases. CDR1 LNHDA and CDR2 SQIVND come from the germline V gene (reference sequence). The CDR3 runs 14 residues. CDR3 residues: CASSGTGKVNEQFF. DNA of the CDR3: TGTGCCAGTAGCGGGACAGGGAAAGTCAATGAGCAGTTCTTC.

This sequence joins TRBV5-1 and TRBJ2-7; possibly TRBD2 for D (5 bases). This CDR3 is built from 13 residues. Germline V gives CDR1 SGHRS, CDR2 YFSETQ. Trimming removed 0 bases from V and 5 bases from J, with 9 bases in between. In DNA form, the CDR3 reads TGCGCCAGCAGCTTGGGCTTGAGGGACGAGCAGTACTTC. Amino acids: CASSLGLRDEQYF.

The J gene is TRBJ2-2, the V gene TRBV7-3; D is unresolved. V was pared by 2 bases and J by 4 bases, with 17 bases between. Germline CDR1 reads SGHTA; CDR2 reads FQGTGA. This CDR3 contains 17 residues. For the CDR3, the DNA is TGTGCCAGCAGCTTATCCCTGGATGCGGTTCGCACCGGGGAGCTGTTTTTT. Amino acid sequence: CASSLSLDAVRTGELFF.

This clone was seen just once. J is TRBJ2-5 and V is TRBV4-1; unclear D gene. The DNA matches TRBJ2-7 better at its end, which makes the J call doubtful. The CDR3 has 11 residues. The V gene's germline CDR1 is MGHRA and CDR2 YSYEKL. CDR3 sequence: CASSRGHEQYF. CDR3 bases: TGCGCCAGCAGCCGTGGACACGAGCAGTACTTC.